The clone carrying this T cell receptor beta chain has at least ten counts. The sample originates from a study of Graves' ophthalmopathy and Graves' hyperthyroidism. V lost 0 bases and J lost 6, with 3 bases in between. The germline V gene has CDR1 MNHEY and CDR2 SVGEGT. This CDR3 comprises 12 residues. Using RNA transcripts, the TCR beta CDR3 regions were amplified. After a first-round RT-PCR with HTBI primers, a second-round multiplex PCR was run. A single record per CDR3 protein comes from TCRdb applying MiXCR to the multiplex PCR reads. The data contain around 660,000 distinct CDR3 sequences, under 50% of them singletons.

The receptor was derived from an adult man with Graves' ophthalmopathy. The sequencing input was peripheral blood. This rearrangement joins TRBV6-2 or TRBV6-3 to TRBJ1-5; unclear D gene. Here the CDR3 reads CASSYSRQPQHF. The CDR3 bases are TGTGCCAGCAGTTACTCGCGTCAGCCCCAGCATTTT.